This T cell receptor beta chain is drawn from a study of blood T cells in healthy people across ages. Findings and caveats of the study: Underestimates were what the diversity estimates from one million T cells were considered to be. Older age coincided with a roughly linear decline in TCR beta diversity per million T cells. Greater diversity and more naive CD4+ cells were seen in long-lived donors than in aged donors. Reliance upon unsorted PBMCs precluded definitive naive versus antigen-experienced comparison.

Alongside a J-beta primer mix, a sample-barcoded 5' primer served in a second PCR lasting about 6 to 11 cycles. TCRdb reprocessed the 5' RACE reads with MiXCR, giving one entry per CDR3 protein. This sample yields approximately 1,000,000 distinct CDR3 sequences, of which 35% to 40% are seen a single time; over 10% belongs to the top ten. In regard to this clonotype: The antigen is unknown.

The sample was blood. This TCR derives from a man aged 18 to 35 in good health.

The CDR3 coding sequence is TGTGCCAGCAGTTTATTCGCCGGTGTGAACACTGAAGCTTTCTTT. Its protein product is CASSLFAGVNTEAFF. The chain joins TRBV27 to TRBJ1-1; D is unresolved. The CDR3 contains 15 residues. V was shortened by 1 base and J by 0 bases, with 9 bases between the two germline ends. CDR1 and CDR2 (germline): MNHEY, SMNVEV (reference sequence).